This T cell receptor beta chain was captured in a study of regulatory T cells in long-lasting Graves disease. Whole-study findings and limits: Authors noted too few samples as a limitation.

The CDR3 consists of 15 residues. Germline CDR1 SNHLY, CDR2 FYNNEI. The V end lost 6 bases, the J end lost 4 bases, and 16 bases lay between the germline ends. At least ten counts were recorded for this clonotype. Its antigen is as yet unknown. The time point: persistent/refractory GD, antithyroid drugs over 5 years with positive TRAb. PBMC-extracted RNA yielded the TCR library. With iRepertoire HTBI primers and Arm-PCR of CDR3 regions, TCR beta libraries were built. From the multiplex PCR reads, TCRdb called clonotypes with MiXCR, one entry per CDR3 protein. The table has roughly 500,000 distinct CDR3 sequences, approximately 22% seen once.

The chain combines TRBV2 with TRBJ2-1; TRBD2 might be the D (6 bases). The TCR comes from a female donor with Graves disease. Source: peripheral blood mononuclear cells (PBMCs), taken when the disease was refractory, from a patient treated with antithyroid drugs. The CDR3 DNA reads as TGTGCCAGCAGCCCCGACTACGGAGGGTACAATGAGCAGTTCTTC. Its translation is CASSPDYGGYNEQFF.